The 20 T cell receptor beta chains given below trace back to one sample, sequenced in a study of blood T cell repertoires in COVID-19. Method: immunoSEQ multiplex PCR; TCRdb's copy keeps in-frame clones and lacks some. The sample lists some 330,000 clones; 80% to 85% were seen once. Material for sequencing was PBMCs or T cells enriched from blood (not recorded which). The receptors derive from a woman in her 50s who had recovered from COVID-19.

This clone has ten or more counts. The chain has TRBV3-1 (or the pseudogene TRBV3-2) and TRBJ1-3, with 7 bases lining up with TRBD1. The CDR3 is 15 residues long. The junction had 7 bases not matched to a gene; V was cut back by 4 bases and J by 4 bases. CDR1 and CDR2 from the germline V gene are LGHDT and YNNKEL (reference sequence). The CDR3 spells CASSRGQAVGNTIYF. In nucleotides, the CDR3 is TGTGCCAGCAGCCGCGGACAGGCGGTAGGAAACACCATATATTTT.

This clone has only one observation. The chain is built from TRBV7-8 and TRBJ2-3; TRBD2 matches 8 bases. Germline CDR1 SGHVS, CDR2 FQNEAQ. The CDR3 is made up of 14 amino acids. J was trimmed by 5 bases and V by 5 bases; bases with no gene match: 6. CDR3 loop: CASSVRGAGDTQYF. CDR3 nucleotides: TGTGCCAGCAGCGTGCGGGGGGCCGGAGATACGCAGTATTTT.

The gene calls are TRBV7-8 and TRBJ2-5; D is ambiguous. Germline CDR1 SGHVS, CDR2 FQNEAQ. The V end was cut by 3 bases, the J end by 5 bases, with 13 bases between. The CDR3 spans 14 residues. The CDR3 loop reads CASSFGIAKETQYF. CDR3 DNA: TGTGCCAGCAGCTTTGGCATTGCCAAGGAGACCCAGTACTTC.

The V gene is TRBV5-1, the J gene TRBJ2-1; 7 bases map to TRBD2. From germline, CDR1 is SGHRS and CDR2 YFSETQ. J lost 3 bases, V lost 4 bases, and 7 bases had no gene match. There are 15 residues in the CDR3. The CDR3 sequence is CASSHGGGSYNEQFF. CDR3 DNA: TGCGCCAGCAGCCATGGAGGCGGGAGCTACAATGAGCAGTTCTTC. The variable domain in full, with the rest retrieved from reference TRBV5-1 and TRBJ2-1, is KAGVTQTPRYLIKTRGQQVTLSCSPISGHRSVSWYQQTPGQGLQFLFEYFSETQRNKGNFPGRFSGRQFSNSRSEMNVSTLELGDSALYLCASSHGGGSYNEQFFGPGTRLTVL.

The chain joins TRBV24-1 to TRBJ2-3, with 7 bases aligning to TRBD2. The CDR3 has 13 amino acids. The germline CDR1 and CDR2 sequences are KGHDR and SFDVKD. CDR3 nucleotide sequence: TGTGGGGAGGGGTACCAGAACACAGATACGCAGTATTTT. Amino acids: CGEGYQNTDTQYF.

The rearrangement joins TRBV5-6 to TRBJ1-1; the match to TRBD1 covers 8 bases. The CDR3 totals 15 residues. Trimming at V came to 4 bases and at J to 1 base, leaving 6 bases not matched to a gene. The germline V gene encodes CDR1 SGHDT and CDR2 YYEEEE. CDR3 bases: TGTGCCAGCAGCCCGGTCAGGGGGCAGAACACTGAAGCTTTCTTT. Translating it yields CASSPVRGQNTEAFF.

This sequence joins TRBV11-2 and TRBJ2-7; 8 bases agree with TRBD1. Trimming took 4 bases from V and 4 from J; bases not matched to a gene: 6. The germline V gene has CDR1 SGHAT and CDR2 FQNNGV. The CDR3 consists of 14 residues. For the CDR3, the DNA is TGTGCCAGCAGCTCTTCGGGACAGGTATACGAGCAGTACTTC. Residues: CASSSSGQVYEQYF.

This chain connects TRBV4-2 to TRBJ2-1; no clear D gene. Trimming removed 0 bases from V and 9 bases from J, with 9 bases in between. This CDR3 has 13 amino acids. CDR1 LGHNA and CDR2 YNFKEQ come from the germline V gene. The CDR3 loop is CASSQEEPTEQFF. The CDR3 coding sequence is TGTGCCAGCAGCCAAGAGGAGCCGACTGAGCAGTTCTTC.

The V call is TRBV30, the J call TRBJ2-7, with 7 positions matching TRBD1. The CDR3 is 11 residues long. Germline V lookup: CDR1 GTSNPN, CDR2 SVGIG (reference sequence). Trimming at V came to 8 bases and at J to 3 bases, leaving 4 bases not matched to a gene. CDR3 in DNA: TGTGCCGGGTACAGGGGCTACGAGCAGTACTTC. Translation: CAGYRGYEQYF.

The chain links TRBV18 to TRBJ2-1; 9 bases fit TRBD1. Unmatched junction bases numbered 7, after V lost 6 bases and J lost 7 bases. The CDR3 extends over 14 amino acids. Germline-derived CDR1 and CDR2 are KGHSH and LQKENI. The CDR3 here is CASSPGQGGNEQFF. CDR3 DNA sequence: TGTGCCAGCTCCCCGGGACAGGGAGGGAATGAGCAGTTCTTC. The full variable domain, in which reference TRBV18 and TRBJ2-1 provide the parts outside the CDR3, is NAGVMQNPRHLVRRRGQEARLRCSPMKGHSHVYWYRQLPEEGLKFMVYLQKENIIDESGMPKERFSAEFPKEGPSILRIQQVVRGDSAAYFCASSPGQGGNEQFFGPGTRLTVL.

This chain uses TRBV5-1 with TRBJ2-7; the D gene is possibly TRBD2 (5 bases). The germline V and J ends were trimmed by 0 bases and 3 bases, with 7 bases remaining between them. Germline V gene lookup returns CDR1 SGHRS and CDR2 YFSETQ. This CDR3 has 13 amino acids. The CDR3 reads CASSLGGGYEQYF. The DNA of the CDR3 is TGCGCCAGCAGCTTGGGTGGAGGCTACGAGCAGTACTTC.

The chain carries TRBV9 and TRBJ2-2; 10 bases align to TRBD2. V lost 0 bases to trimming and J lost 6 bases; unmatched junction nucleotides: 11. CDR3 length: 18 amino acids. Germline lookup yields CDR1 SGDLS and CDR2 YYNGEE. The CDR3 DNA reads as TGTGCCAGCAGCGTAGTTGCTAGCGGGAGTATTTTAGCCGGGGAGCTGTTTTTT. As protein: CASSVVASGSILAGELFF.

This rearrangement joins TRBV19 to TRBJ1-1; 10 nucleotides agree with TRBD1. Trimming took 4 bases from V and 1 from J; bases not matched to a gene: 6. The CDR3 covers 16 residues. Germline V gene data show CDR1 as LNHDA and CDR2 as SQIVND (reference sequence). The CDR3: CASSTRDRGPNTEAFF. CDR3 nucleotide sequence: TGTGCCAGTAGTACCCGGGACAGGGGACCGAACACTGAAGCTTTCTTT.

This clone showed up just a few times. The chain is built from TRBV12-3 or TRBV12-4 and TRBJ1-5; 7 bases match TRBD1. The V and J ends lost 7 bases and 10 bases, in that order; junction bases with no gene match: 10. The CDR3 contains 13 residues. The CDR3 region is CASTKTGIYPQHF. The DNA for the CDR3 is TGTGCCAGCACCAAGACAGGGATCTATCCCCAGCATTTT.

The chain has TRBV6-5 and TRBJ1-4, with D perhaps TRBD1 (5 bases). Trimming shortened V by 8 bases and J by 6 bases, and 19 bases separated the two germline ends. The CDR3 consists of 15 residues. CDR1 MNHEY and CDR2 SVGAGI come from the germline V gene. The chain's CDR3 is CASRPYGTVYEKLFF. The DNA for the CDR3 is TGTGCCAGCCGACCTTACGGGACTGTTTATGAAAAACTGTTTTTT.

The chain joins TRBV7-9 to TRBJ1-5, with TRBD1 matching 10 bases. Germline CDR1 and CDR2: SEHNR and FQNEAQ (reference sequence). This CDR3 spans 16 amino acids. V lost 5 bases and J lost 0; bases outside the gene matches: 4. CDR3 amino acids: CASSPGQGDSNQPQHF. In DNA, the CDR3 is TGTGCCAGCAGCCCAGGACAGGGGGATAGCAATCAGCCCCAGCATTTT.

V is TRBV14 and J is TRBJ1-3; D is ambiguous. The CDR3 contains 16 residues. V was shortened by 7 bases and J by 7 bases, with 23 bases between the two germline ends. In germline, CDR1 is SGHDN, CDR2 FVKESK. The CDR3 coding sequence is TGTGCCAGCACCCTTGGCCCGGGATACATAAGGAACACCATATATTTT. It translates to CASTLGPGYIRNTIYF.

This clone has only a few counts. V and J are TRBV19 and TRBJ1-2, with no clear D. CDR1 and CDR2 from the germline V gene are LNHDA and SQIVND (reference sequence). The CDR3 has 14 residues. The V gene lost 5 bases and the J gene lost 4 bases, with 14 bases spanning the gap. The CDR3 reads CASSPGGVFYGYTF. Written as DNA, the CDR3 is TGTGCCAGTAGTCCTGGAGGAGTCTTCTATGGCTACACCTTC. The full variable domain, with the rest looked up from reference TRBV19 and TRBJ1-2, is DGGITQSPKYLFRKEGQNVTLSCEQNLNHDAMYWYRQDPGQGLRLIYYSQIVNDFQKGDIAEGYSVSREKKESFPLTVTSAQKNPTAFYLCASSPGGVFYGYTFGSGTRLTVV.

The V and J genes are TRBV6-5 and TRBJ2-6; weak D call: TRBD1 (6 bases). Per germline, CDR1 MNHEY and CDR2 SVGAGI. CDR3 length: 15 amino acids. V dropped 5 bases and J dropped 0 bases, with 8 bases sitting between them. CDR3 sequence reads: CASSQGLSGANVLTF. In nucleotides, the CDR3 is TGTGCCAGCAGTCAGGGGCTCTCTGGGGCCAACGTCCTGACTTTC.

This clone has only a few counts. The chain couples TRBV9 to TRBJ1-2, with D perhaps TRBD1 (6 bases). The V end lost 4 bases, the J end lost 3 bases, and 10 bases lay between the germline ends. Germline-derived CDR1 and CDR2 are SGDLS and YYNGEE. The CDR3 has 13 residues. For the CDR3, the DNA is TGTGCCAGCAGCCCACAGGGATACTATGGCTACACCTTC. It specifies CASSPQGYYGYTF.